A single sample is the source of the 25 T cell receptor beta chains below, sequenced in a study of T cell responses to AZD1222 COVID-19 vaccine. The data were produced by immunoSEQ multiplex PCR, yet TCRdb's version contains in-frame clones alone and is incomplete. The top ten clones hold around 1% of a sample with roughly 150,000 clones, around 88% of them seen once. The starting material was peripheral blood, obtained 28 days after the second AZD1222 dose. Source of these receptors: an adult who received the AZD1222 COVID-19 vaccine.

This clone was observed a single time. The chain couples TRBV5-5 to TRBJ1-3, with D unresolved. The germline gives CDR1 SGHKS, CDR2 YYEKEE (reference sequence). Trimming removed 0 bases from V and 2 bases from J, with 12 bases in between. The CDR3 length is 16 residues. The CDR3 DNA is TGTGCCAGCAGCTTGGAGTCCGGCGCCCCTGGAAACACCATATATTTT. Its protein is CASSLESGAPGNTIYF. Full variable domain (rest looked up from reference TRBV5-5 and TRBJ1-3): DAGVTQSPTHLIKTRGQQVTLRCSPISGHKSVSWYQQVLGQGPQFIFQYYEKEERGRGNFPDRFSARQFPNYSSELNVNALLLGDSALYLCASSLESGAPGNTIYFGEGSWLTVV.

V is TRBV10-2 and J is TRBJ1-5; perhaps TRBD1 as D (5 bases). V gave up 7 bases and J gave up 0 bases, with 10 bases separating them. The CDR3 has 14 residues. Per the germline V gene, CDR1 is WSHSY and CDR2 is SAAADI. CDR3 coding DNA: TGCGCCAGCAAGGAGGGGTATAGCAATCAGCCCCAGCATTTT. It is translated as CASKEGYSNQPQHF.

The CDR3, as DNA: TGTGCCAGCAGTTTATCAGGGGGCTGGGGCACAGATACGCAGTATTTT. This sequence encodes CASSLSGGWGTDTQYF. The rearrangement joins TRBV27 to TRBJ2-3; 7 nucleotides align to TRBD1. The CDR3 is 16 amino acids. The ends lost 0 bases at V and 1 base at J; junction bases unmatched: 4. CDR1 is MNHEY, CDR2 SMNVEV, per germline (reference sequence).

This chain links TRBV7-2 with TRBJ2-7; D might be TRBD2 (6 bases). The CDR3 has 14 amino acids. V was clipped by 7 bases and J by 4 bases, with 17 bases between them. Germline values: CDR1 SGHTA, CDR2 FQGNSA. The chain's CDR3 is CASTIAGEVYEQYF. CDR3 sequence (DNA): TGTGCCAGCACCATCGCCGGGGAGGTTTACGAGCAGTACTTC. Drawing the rest from reference TRBV7-2 and TRBJ2-7, the complete variable domain is GAGVSQSPSNKVTEKGKDVELRCDPISGHTALYWYRQSLGQGLEFLIYFQGNSAPDKSGLPSDRFSAERTGGSVSTLTIQRTQQEDSAVYLCASTIAGEVYEQYFGPGTRLTVT.

The V gene is TRBV12-3 or TRBV12-4, the J gene TRBJ1-4; weak D call: TRBD1 (6 bases). V dropped 2 bases and J dropped 10 bases, with 8 bases sitting between them. CDR3 size: 12 residues. The CDR3 loop reads CASSLRGGKLFF. Here the CDR3 DNA reads TGTGCCAGCAGTTTAAGGGGGGGAAAACTGTTTTTT.

The V and J genes are TRBV29-1 and TRBJ1-2; D gene ambiguous. V gave up 3 bases and J gave up 4 bases, with 15 bases separating them. CDR3 size: 14 residues. Per the germline V gene, CDR1 is SQVTM and CDR2 is ANQGSEA. The CDR3 reads CSVDEVSRPYGYTF. The CDR3 nucleotides are TGCAGCGTTGACGAGGTCAGCCGACCCTATGGCTACACCTTC.

V is TRBV18 and J is TRBJ2-5; D uncertain. This CDR3 has 16 amino acids. Trimming stripped 0 bases from V and 2 bases from J, with 13 bases between. The V gene's germline CDR1 is KGHSH and CDR2 LQKENI. The CDR3 DNA reads TGTGCCAGCTCACCACCGGGGTATGGCCCACAAGAGACCCAGTACTTC. Amino acids: CASSPPGYGPQETQYF.

The CDR3, as DNA: TGTGCCAGCAGCCAAGATCAGGGGATAAATTCCTACGAGCAGTACTTC. Protein sequence: CASSQDQGINSYEQYF. The chain employs TRBV3-1 (or the pseudogene TRBV3-2) and TRBJ2-7, with D possibly TRBD1 on 6 matching bases. Germline CDR1 reads LGHDT; CDR2 reads YNNKEL (reference sequence). Trimming pared 0 bases from V and 1 base from J, leaving 13 bases between. CDR3 length: 16 residues.

V is TRBV4-2 and J is TRBJ1-1, with D perhaps TRBD1 (5 bases). CDR3 length: 15 residues. Trimming removed 4 bases at V and 3 bases at J, with 15 bases between. Germline loops: CDR1 LGHNA, CDR2 YNFKEQ. CDR3 protein: CASSLSIREDTEAFF. The DNA of the CDR3 is TGTGCCAGCAGCCTGAGTATCAGGGAGGACACTGAAGCTTTCTTT.

The gene calls are TRBV4-3 and TRBJ2-2; TRBD1 or TRBD2 may be the D gene (5 bases each). The V and J ends lost 2 bases and 5 bases respectively, with 15 bases between them. Germline V CDR1 and CDR2: LGHNA, YSLEER. The CDR3 length is 16 residues. CDR3 loop: CASSQHRDVRTGELFF. As DNA, the CDR3 is TGCGCCAGCAGCCAACACCGGGACGTTCGGACCGGGGAGCTGTTTTTT.

J is TRBJ1-5 and V is TRBV6-5; D uncertain. This CDR3 comprises 14 residues. Trimming pared 8 bases from V and 4 bases from J, leaving 15 bases between. The germline V gene has CDR1 MNHEY and CDR2 SVGAGI. CDR3 in amino acids: CASAFGRVNQPQHF. The CDR3, as DNA: TGTGCCAGCGCCTTCGGAAGGGTAAATCAGCCCCAGCATTTT.

This chain joins TRBV27 and TRBJ2-1; 7 bases are a match to TRBD1. This CDR3 is built from 15 residues. Per the germline V gene, CDR1 is MNHEY and CDR2 is SMNVEV (reference sequence). The V gene end was trimmed by 4 bases and the J gene end by 7 bases; junction bases not matched to a gene: 10. The CDR3 loop reads CASSWIDRVHNEQFF. As DNA, the CDR3 is TGTGCCAGCAGTTGGATCGACAGGGTTCATAATGAGCAGTTCTTC.

The chain links TRBV6-2 or TRBV6-3 to TRBJ1-1, with a tentative D call TRBD1 (5 bases). This CDR3 is built from 16 residues. The V end lost 6 bases, the J end lost 8 bases, and 25 bases lay between the germline ends. CDR1 is MNHEY, CDR2 SVGEGT, per germline. CDR3 DNA: TGTGCCAGCAGCCCTGCCACGGGACTCAATTTCGGAGAAGCTTTCTTT. Amino acid sequence: CASSPATGLNFGEAFF.

V is TRBV18 and J is TRBJ1-5; tentatively, D is TRBD1 (5 bases). V dropped 8 bases and J dropped 2 bases, with 10 bases sitting between them. The CDR3 loop spans 13 amino acids. The germline V gene encodes CDR1 KGHSH and CDR2 LQKENI. The CDR3 DNA is TGTGCCAGCCGAGGGGATGGCAATCAGCCCCAGCATTTT. Amino acids: CASRGDGNQPQHF. The variable domain in full, with the rest retrieved from reference TRBV18 and TRBJ1-5, is NAGVMQNPRHLVRRRGQEARLRCSPMKGHSHVYWYRQLPEEGLKFMVYLQKENIIDESGMPKERFSAEFPKEGPSILRIQQVVRGDSAAYFCASRGDGNQPQHFGDGTRLSIL.

This clone was seen a few times. The chain recombines TRBV25-1 with TRBJ1-2, with TRBD1 as a possible D gene (6 bases). CDR1 is MGHDK, CDR2 SYGVNS, per germline. This CDR3 region has 12 residues. V gave up 7 bases and J gave up 8 bases, with 14 bases separating them. This chain's CDR3 is CASNAGATGYTF. CDR3 nucleotides: TGTGCCAGCAACGCAGGGGCCACAGGCTACACCTTC.

This clone was seen only once. The V and J genes are TRBV7-8 and TRBJ1-1; TRBD1 agrees at 7 bases. Looked up from germline, CDR1 is SGHVS and CDR2 is FQNEAQ. V was pared by 5 bases and J by 5 bases, with 5 bases of the junction left unmatched. The CDR3 sequence is 13 residues long. The CDR3 protein is CASSRDRATEAFF. CDR3 nucleotide sequence: TGTGCCAGCAGCCGAGACAGGGCTACTGAAGCTTTCTTT. Complete variable domain (other parts from reference TRBV7-8 and TRBJ1-1): GAGVSQSPRYKVAKRGQDVALRCDPISGHVSLFWYQQALGQGPEFLTYFQNEAQLDKSGLPSDRFFAERPEGSVSTLKIQRTQQEDSAVYLCASSRDRATEAFFGQGTRLTVV.

This clone was recorded at least ten times. The rearrangement links TRBV19 to TRBJ2-3, with D possibly TRBD1 on 5 matching bases. The CDR3 is 17 residues long. Trimming shortened V by 5 bases and J by 1 base, and 19 bases separated the two germline ends. Germline V gives CDR1 LNHDA, CDR2 SQIVND (reference sequence). The CDR3 loop reads CASSGLLDSYRTDTQYF. The DNA of the CDR3 is TGTGCCAGTAGTGGCCTGTTAGACAGTTACCGCACAGATACGCAGTATTTT.

V is TRBV2 and J is TRBJ1-2; no clear D. Trimming cost V 3 bases and J 8 bases, with 13 bases left between them. The CDR3 extends over 13 amino acids. CDR1 and CDR2 from the germline V gene are SNHLY and FYNNEI. The CDR3 reads CASSETALRGYTF. The CDR3 region has the DNA TGTGCCAGCAGTGAGACCGCTCTGAGGGGCTACACCTTC.

V usage is TRBV28 and J usage is TRBJ1-4; D is undetermined. CDR1 and CDR2 (germline): MDHEN, SYDVKM. The V gene lost 1 base and the J gene lost 5 bases, with 11 bases spanning the gap. The CDR3 has 15 amino acids. This CDR3 reads CASSLSGNVNEKLFF. The CDR3 coding sequence is TGTGCCAGCAGTTTATCGGGCAACGTAAATGAAAAACTGTTTTTT.

This clone was seen a handful of times. The V gene is TRBV6-6, the J gene TRBJ2-3; tentatively, D is TRBD1 (6 bases). The CDR3 length is 16 residues. CDR1 MNHNY and CDR2 SVGAGI come from the germline V gene (reference sequence). V lost 2 bases and J 2 bases, leaving 14 bases between the germline ends. The CDR3 protein is CASSYIKDSPTDTQYF. CDR3 in DNA: TGTGCCAGCAGTTACATCAAGGACAGTCCCACAGATACGCAGTATTTT.

The chain links TRBV19 to TRBJ1-2, with D tentatively TRBD1 (5 bases). Germline V gives CDR1 LNHDA, CDR2 SQIVND (reference sequence). This CDR3 has 14 residues. The V and J ends lost 6 bases and 4 bases respectively, with 15 bases between them. The CDR3 region is CASRSAGTTYGYTF. The CDR3 nucleotides read TGTGCCAGTAGGTCGGCAGGGACTACCTATGGCTACACCTTC.

The genes are TRBV19 and TRBJ1-2, with 7 nucleotides matching TRBD1. Germline loops: CDR1 LNHDA, CDR2 SQIVND (reference sequence). V was clipped by 7 bases and J by 2 bases; unmatched bases: 10. The length of the CDR3 is 15 residues. The CDR3 spells CASTPGGPGNYGYTF. The CDR3 nucleotides read TGTGCCAGTACCCCAGGGGGACCGGGAAACTATGGCTACACCTTC.

The gene calls are TRBV6-5 and TRBJ1-1; D might be TRBD1 (5 bases). Germline values: CDR1 MNHEY, CDR2 SVGAGI. The CDR3 contains 14 residues. V was clipped by 8 bases and J by 3 bases, with 16 bases between them. The CDR3 bases are TGTGCCAGCCCTGGGGCCCCGGCGGACACTGAAGCTTTCTTT. This codes for CASPGAPADTEAFF.

This chain connects TRBV7-8 to TRBJ2-3; 11 bases are shared with TRBD2. Germline V gene sequence: CDR1 SGHVS, CDR2 FQNEAQ. This CDR3 region has 16 residues. V was pared by 1 base and J by 5 bases, with 5 bases of the junction left unmatched. The DNA for the CDR3 is TGTGCCAGCAGCTTAGAACTAGCGGGGGACAGAGATACGCAGTATTTT. Amino acids: CASSLELAGDRDTQYF.

The chain couples TRBV2 to TRBJ2-7, with D possibly being TRBD2 (6 bases). Germline lookup yields CDR1 SNHLY and CDR2 FYNNEI. The CDR3 is made up of 13 amino acids. The V and J ends lost 7 bases and 2 bases respectively, with 12 bases between them. The CDR3 region is CASKTTGAYEQYF. The DNA of the CDR3 is TGTGCCAGCAAGACCACGGGGGCCTACGAGCAGTACTTC.